This T cell receptor (beta chain) was identified in a study of shared clonotypes between healthy human individuals. General study points: Genetic and exposure-history diversity was limited by the few donors. Generally, naive subsets came out with larger estimated richness than memory subsets. Roughly 5% of naive CD4 clonotypes were common to several donors.

Clones were read by immunoSEQ multiplex PCR, and TCRdb kept only the in-frame ones, dropping some. Of around 600,000 clones in the sample, 97% are singletons; the top ten hold around 0.058%. The study enrolled healthy HIV-negative adults without recent acute infections or vaccinations as donors. On this clone: The antigen remains undetermined.

The CDR3 covers 14 residues. From germline, CDR1 is LNHDA and CDR2 SQIVND (reference sequence). V lost 3 bases, J lost 6 bases, and 7 bases stayed unmatched. This clonotype was sampled from a woman in her twenties or thirties in good health. Sequences were obtained from naive CD4+ T cells sorted from blood. Regarding subset: CD45RA+ positively selected. This rearrangement joins TRBV19 to TRBJ1-2; 7 bases line up with TRBD1. The CDR3 nucleotides are TGTGCCAGTAGTATCATCCGGGACAGCGATGGCTACACCTTC. This codes for CASSIIRDSDGYTF.